The 20 T cell receptor beta chains presented below share a single source sample, sequenced in a study of shared clonotypes between healthy human individuals. Clones were sequenced by immunoSEQ multiplex PCR, and TCRdb holds only the in-frame ones, with some missing. The sample has about 990,000 clones, about 84% seen once; the top ten hold 0.5% to 0.65%. The sequenced material came from memory CD4+ T cells from PBMCs. Specified subset: CD45RA-negative fraction. The receptors shown here come from a man aged 18 to 29 in good health. Some clones in this sample may be carry-over from other donors' samples.

This clone showed up just a few times. This chain links TRBV2 with TRBJ2-7, with D perhaps matching TRBD2 (7 bases). Looked up from germline, CDR1 is SNHLY and CDR2 is FYNNEI. V lost 8 bases, J lost 2 bases, and 13 bases lay in between. The CDR3 has 13 amino acids. CDR3 nucleotide sequence: TGTGCCAGCTTGGTAGGGGGGGCCTACGAGCAGTACTTC. It translates to CASLVGGAYEQYF.

The chain employs TRBV28 and TRBJ2-1, with 12 bases identical to TRBD2. This CDR3 is built from 17 residues. From germline, CDR1 is MDHEN and CDR2 SYDVKM. V shed 5 bases, J shed 4 bases, and the junction held 9 bases outside the gene matches. The CDR3 here is CASSPQTSGRIYNEQFF. The CDR3 region has the DNA TGTGCCAGCAGTCCCCAGACTAGCGGGAGAATTTACAATGAGCAGTTCTTC.

Regarding this clone: This clone may be a read error of a much larger clone one base away. This sample also contains other DNA sequences that code for the same CDR3. The V call is TRBV19, the J call TRBJ2-3, with no clear D. The germline V gene has CDR1 LNHDA and CDR2 SQIVND (reference sequence). V lost 6 bases and J lost 2, with 3 bases in between. The CDR3 is 11 residues long. The CDR3 sequence: CASSNTDTQYF. CDR3 nucleotides: TGTGCCAGTAGCAACACAGATACGCAGTATTTT.

The chain links TRBV5-1 to TRBJ2-3, with 10 nucleotides matching TRBD2. Germline V lookup: CDR1 SGHRS, CDR2 YFSETQ. The CDR3 covers 15 residues. V dropped 0 bases and J dropped 3; count of bases not matched to a gene: 1. The CDR3 loop reads CASSLVSGRTDTQYF. For the CDR3, the DNA is TGCGCCAGCAGCTTGGTTAGCGGGAGGACAGATACGCAGTATTTT.

The count of this clone is one. Additional DNA sequences in this sample encode the identical CDR3. The chain combines TRBV20-1 with TRBJ1-1, with D hard to call. V was cut by 2 bases and J by 5 bases, with 3 bases left in between. This CDR3 has 10 residues. Germline V CDR1 and CDR2: DFQATT, SNEGSKA (reference sequence). The CDR3 loop is CSARNTEAFF. The DNA of the CDR3 is TGCAGTGCTAGAAATACTGAAGCTTTCTTT.

This clone was observed once. The chain carries TRBV5-1 and TRBJ2-1; D possibly corresponds to TRBD2 (7 bases). V lost 3 bases and J lost 8, with 12 bases in between. Germline V gives CDR1 SGHRS, CDR2 YFSETQ. The CDR3 consists of 13 residues. Here the CDR3 reads CASSSDGGHEQFF. The DNA for the CDR3 is TGCGCCAGCAGCTCGGACGGGGGGCATGAGCAGTTCTTC.

With regard to this clone: This specimen includes other DNA sequences encoding the same CDR3. The chain recombines TRBV18 with TRBJ2-7, with 13 positions matching TRBD2. The V and J ends lost 3 bases and 4 bases, in that order; junction bases with no gene match: 6. The CDR3 sequence is 16 residues long. Per germline, CDR1 KGHSH and CDR2 LQKENI. CDR3 bases: TGTGCCAGCTCACCTGGACTAGCGGGAGTGGGGTACGAGCAGTACTTC. This codes for CASSPGLAGVGYEQYF.

There are many counts of this clone. Other nucleotide sequences in the sample specify the same CDR3. This chain uses TRBV5-1 with TRBJ1-1, with a tentative D call TRBD1 (6 bases). The length of the CDR3 is 14 residues. Germline V gene data show CDR1 as SGHRS and CDR2 as YFSETQ. Trimming shortened V by 0 bases and J by 1 base, and 7 bases separated the two germline ends. The CDR3 sequence: CASSLGQANTEAFF. The CDR3 nucleotides are TGCGCCAGCAGCTTGGGACAGGCGAACACTGAAGCTTTCTTT.

The V gene is TRBV10-1, the J gene TRBJ2-1; D assignment may be TRBD1 or TRBD2 (5 bases each). Germline CDR1 WNHNN, CDR2 SYGVQD (reference sequence). The CDR3 runs to 13 residues. Trimming removed 7 bases at V and 3 bases at J, with 10 bases between. The CDR3 is CASTWDVYNEQFF. CDR3 DNA: TGCGCCAGCACCTGGGACGTCTACAATGAGCAGTTCTTC.

For this clone: Just one base apart from a much larger clone, this may be a read error. The chain links TRBV13 to TRBJ2-5; D is uncertain. The length of the CDR3 is 13 residues. Germline values: CDR1 PRHDT, CDR2 FYEKMQ (reference sequence). V dropped 0 bases and J dropped 2 bases, with 4 bases sitting between them. CDR3 region: CASSLGPQETQYF. CDR3 nucleotide sequence: TGTGCCAGCAGCTTAGGGCCGCAAGAGACCCAGTACTTC.

The chain couples TRBV12-2 to TRBJ2-7; the table's D call of TRBD1 was not tested on the DNA. TRBV12-2 is termed a pseudogene. The CDR3 length is 14 residues. CDR3 sequence reads: CASRLGTGNYEQYF. The CDR3 DNA sequence: TGTGCAAGTCGCTTGGGGACAGGGAACTACGAGCAGTACTTC.

The V call is TRBV28, the J call TRBJ2-1, with 8 bases fitting TRBD1. The germline gives CDR1 MDHEN, CDR2 SYDVKM. There are 16 residues in the CDR3. The J segment lost 0 bases and the V segment lost 6 bases, leaving 7 bases of the junction unmatched. CDR3 sequence (DNA): TGTGCCAGCAGGCACGGGACAGGCGCCTCCTACAATGAGCAGTTCTTC. Protein product: CASRHGTGASYNEQFF.

The chain carries TRBV4-1 and TRBJ2-1; 7 nucleotides align to TRBD2. Germline CDR1 MGHRA, CDR2 YSYEKL. V was pared by 7 bases and J by 6 bases, with 15 bases of the junction left unmatched. This CDR3 spans 16 amino acids. The CDR3 sequence is CASTSRLSGALNEQFF. CDR3 DNA sequence: TGCGCCAGCACCTCCCGTCTGAGCGGGGCACTCAATGAGCAGTTCTTC.

The V gene is TRBV6-5, the J gene TRBJ1-1; D remains ambiguous. The germline V gene encodes CDR1 MNHEY and CDR2 SVGAGI. Trimming pared 5 bases from V and 0 bases from J, leaving 10 bases between. The CDR3 loop spans 14 amino acids. The chain's CDR3 is CASSQDWVNTEAFF. As DNA, the CDR3 is TGTGCCAGCAGTCAGGACTGGGTGAACACTGAAGCTTTCTTT.

The V gene is TRBV5-4, the J gene TRBJ2-6, with 8 bases lining up with TRBD1. The CDR3 extends over 16 amino acids. Looked up from germline, CDR1 is SGHNT and CDR2 is YYREEE (reference sequence). The trim removed 2 bases at V and 3 bases at J, leaving 4 bases unmatched. CDR3 residues: CASSLQGVVGANVLTF. DNA of the CDR3: TGTGCCAGCAGCTTACAGGGGGTGGTTGGGGCCAACGTCCTGACTTTC.

This rearrangement joins TRBV11-2 to TRBJ2-2; D gene unclear. Trimming left V 4 bases short and J 6 bases short, with 6 bases between. Germline loops: CDR1 SGHAT, CDR2 FQNNGV. The length of the CDR3 is 12 residues. CDR3 region: CASSWQAGELFF. DNA for the CDR3: TGTGCCAGCAGCTGGCAGGCCGGGGAGCTGTTTTTT.

This chain uses TRBV10-3 with TRBJ2-3; 8 nucleotides agree with TRBD2. V was clipped by 9 bases and J by 3 bases; unmatched bases: 5. Germline V gene sequence: CDR1 ENHRY, CDR2 SYGVKD. CDR3 length: 13 amino acids. CDR3 residues: CAIQRETTDTQYF. CDR3 DNA sequence: TGTGCCATACAGCGGGAGACGACAGATACGCAGTATTTT.

The gene calls are TRBV6-6 and TRBJ2-1, with D possibly being TRBD2 (5 bases). Trimming took 2 bases from V and 6 from J, leaving 14 bases between them. Germline lookup yields CDR1 MNHNY and CDR2 SVGAGI (reference sequence). There are 15 residues in the CDR3. DNA for the CDR3: TGTGCCAGCAGTTACAGAGCGGAGGCGGGCAATGAGCAGTTCTTC. Its translation: CASSYRAEAGNEQFF.

CDR3 sequence (DNA): TGTGCCAGCAGCGCCTACTGGAACACTGAAGCTTTCTTT. It translates to CASSAYWNTEAFF. The chain links TRBV11-3 to TRBJ1-1; D gene ambiguous. V lost 5 bases to trimming and J lost 1 base, with 8 bases between them. The CDR3 extends over 13 amino acids. CDR1 and CDR2 from the germline V gene are SGHNT and YENEEA.

V usage is TRBV7-6 and J usage is TRBJ2-6; D not resolved. Germline V gene data show CDR1 as SGHVS and CDR2 as FNYEAQ. The CDR3 has 16 residues. Trimming pared 4 bases from V and 1 base from J, leaving 11 bases between. The CDR3 spells CASSSRSPSGANVLTF. In DNA form, the CDR3 reads TGTGCCAGCAGCTCCCGGAGTCCTTCTGGGGCCAACGTCCTGACTTTC.